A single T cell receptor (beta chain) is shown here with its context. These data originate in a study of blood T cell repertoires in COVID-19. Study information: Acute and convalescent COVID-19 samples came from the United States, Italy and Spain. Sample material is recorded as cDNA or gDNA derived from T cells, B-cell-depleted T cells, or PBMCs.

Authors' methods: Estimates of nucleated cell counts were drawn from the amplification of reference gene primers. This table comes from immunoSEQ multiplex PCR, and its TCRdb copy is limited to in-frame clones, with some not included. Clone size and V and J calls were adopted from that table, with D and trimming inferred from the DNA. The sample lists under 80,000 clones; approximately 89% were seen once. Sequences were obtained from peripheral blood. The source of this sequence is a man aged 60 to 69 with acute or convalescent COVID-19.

This CDR3 reads CASSAQVDTDTQYF. The CDR3 DNA reads as TGTGCCAGCAGCGCACAGGTCGACACAGATACGCAGTATTTT. This chain joins TRBV9 and TRBJ2-3; D might be TRBD1 (5 bases). V was cut by 3 bases and J by 2 bases, with 10 bases left in between. CDR3 length: 14 residues. CDR1 is SGDLS and CDR2 is YYNGEE in the germline V gene. The variable domain in full, with the rest retrieved from reference TRBV9 and TRBJ2-3, is DSGVTQTPKHLITATGQRVTLRCSPRSGDLSVYWYQQSLDQGLQFLIQYYNGEERAKGNILERFSAQQFPDLHSELNLSSLELGDSALYFCASSAQVDTDTQYFGPGTRLTVL.